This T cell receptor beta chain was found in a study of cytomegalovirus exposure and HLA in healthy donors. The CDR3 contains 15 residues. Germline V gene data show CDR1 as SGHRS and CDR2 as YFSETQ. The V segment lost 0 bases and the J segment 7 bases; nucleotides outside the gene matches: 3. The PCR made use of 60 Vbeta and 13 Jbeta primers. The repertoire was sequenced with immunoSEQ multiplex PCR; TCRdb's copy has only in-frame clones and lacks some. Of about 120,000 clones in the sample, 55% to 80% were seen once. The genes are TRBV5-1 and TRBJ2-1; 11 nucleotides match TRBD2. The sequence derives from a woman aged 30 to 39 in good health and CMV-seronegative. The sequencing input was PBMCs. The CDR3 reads CASSLGTSGSNEQFF. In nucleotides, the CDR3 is TGCGCCAGCAGCTTGGGTACTAGCGGGAGTAATGAGCAGTTCTTC.